The next 10 T cell receptor beta chains were all read from a single sample in a study of blood T cells in healthy people across ages. A second PCR of about 6 to 11 cycles used a sample-barcoded 5' primer and a J-beta primer mix. TCRdb redid the calling of the 5' RACE reads with MiXCR, one entry per CDR3 protein. Of some 370,000 distinct CDR3 sequences listed, 45% to 65% were seen once; the top ten hold around 50%. The sample consisted of blood. The origin of the receptors is a man between 60 and 70 years old in good health.

This clonotype was observed a few times. The chain links TRBV6-2 or TRBV6-3 to TRBJ1-2; no reliable D call. The CDR3 spans 14 residues. Between the trimmed V and J ends, which lost 7 bases and 4 bases, there was a span of 16 bases. Germline CDR1 is MNHEY and CDR2 is SVGEGT. The CDR3 here is CASTHTQWGYGYTF. The CDR3 DNA is TGTGCCAGCACCCACACCCAATGGGGCTATGGCTACACCTTC.

This clonotype was counted only a few times. The chain recombines TRBV12-3 or TRBV12-4 with TRBJ2-1; 7 nucleotides match TRBD1. This CDR3 is built from 14 residues. J gave up 7 bases and V 5 bases, and 8 bases lay outside the gene matches. CDR3 DNA sequence: TGTGCCAGCAGTCCGGGACAGCCCCGGAATGAGCAGTTCTTC. Protein: CASSPGQPRNEQFF.

This clonotype was seen repeatedly, ten times or more. The gene calls are TRBV7-2 and TRBJ2-3, with TRBD1 identical over 7 bases. CDR3 length equals 14 residues. The V gene's germline CDR1 is SGHTA and CDR2 FQGNSA. V was clipped by 3 bases and J by 7 bases; unmatched bases: 7. This chain's CDR3 is CASSFPTGINTQYF. In DNA form, the CDR3 reads TGTGCCAGCAGCTTCCCGACAGGGATCAATACGCAGTATTTT.

The gene calls are TRBV14 and TRBJ2-7; possible D gene TRBD2, 6 bases. CDR1 is SGHDN and CDR2 is FVKESK in the germline V gene. The CDR3 is made up of 15 amino acids. Trimming pared 4 bases from V and 4 bases from J, leaving 17 bases between. CDR3 nucleotide sequence: TGTGCCAGCAGCCCCCTGGAGGGGAATAGGTACGAGCAGTACTTC. Protein sequence: CASSPLEGNRYEQYF. Full variable domain (missing parts from reference TRBV14 and TRBJ2-7): EAGVTQFPSHSVIEKGQTVTLRCDPISGHDNLYWYRRVMGKEIKFLLHFVKESKQDESGMPNNRFLAERTGGTYSTLKVQPAELEDSGVYFCASSPLEGNRYEQYFGPGTRLTVT.

This chain links TRBV7-2 with TRBJ2-5; possible D gene TRBD2, 7 bases. The germline V and J ends were trimmed by 0 bases and 1 base, with 15 bases remaining between them. The CDR3 length is 17 residues. Germline values: CDR1 SGHTA, CDR2 FQGNSA. The CDR3 DNA reads TGTGCCAGCAGCTTAGCGCTCGGCGGGGGCCTCCAAGAGACCCAGTACTTC. Protein sequence: CASSLALGGGLQETQYF.

The V gene is TRBV7-2, the J gene TRBJ2-7; the D is unclear. The V end was cut by 5 bases, the J end by 4 bases, with 12 bases between. Germline loops: CDR1 SGHTA, CDR2 FQGNSA. The CDR3 has 13 residues. CDR3 amino acids: CASSVGGLYEQYF. Here the CDR3 DNA reads TGTGCCAGCAGCGTAGGTGGCTTATACGAGCAGTACTTC.

The chain recombines TRBV20-1 with TRBJ2-5; the D is unclear. With 0 bases removed from V and 2 bases from J, the gap between germline ends came to 10 bases. This CDR3 comprises 14 residues. Germline values: CDR1 DFQATT, CDR2 SNEGSKA (reference sequence). CDR3 residues: CSARDVSGQETQYF. In DNA form, the CDR3 reads TGCAGTGCTAGAGATGTTAGTGGGCAAGAGACCCAGTACTTC.

J is TRBJ2-3 and V is TRBV5-4, with 10 bases that match TRBD2. The V gene end was trimmed by 6 bases and the J gene end by 6 bases; junction bases not matched to a gene: 13. The germline V gene has CDR1 SGHNT and CDR2 YYREEE (reference sequence). This CDR3 is 16 amino acids long. CDR3 nucleotide sequence: TGTGCCAGCAACCTCCAACTAGCGGGGAATTCGGATACGCAGTATTTT. Translation gives CASNLQLAGNSDTQYF.

This clonotype was seen a few times. With a much larger clone just one base away, this may be a read error. This rearrangement joins TRBV27 to TRBJ1-1, with D possibly being TRBD1 (5 bases). The V end lost 5 bases, the J end lost 0 bases, and 10 bases lay between the germline ends. Germline CDR1 reads MNHEY; CDR2 reads SMNVEV (reference sequence). The CDR3 contains 14 residues. DNA for the CDR3: TGTGCCAGCAGTGTATGGGGGATGAACACTGAAGCTTTCTTT. Translation gives CASSVWGMNTEAFF.

A remark on this clonotype: Its ends do not fully match the called genes, so a read error is possible. This sequence joins TRBV4-1 and TRBJ2-7; 10 bases agree with TRBD1. This CDR3 contains 15 residues. Germline V lookup: CDR1 MGHRA, CDR2 YSYEKL. The chain's CDR3 is CTSSPAGTGVSEQYF. For the CDR3, the DNA is TGCACCAGCAGCCCAGCCGGGACAGGGGTCTCTGAGCAGTACTTC.